A selection of T cell receptor beta chains follows, all from one sample in a study of OX40 agonist ivuxolimab in advanced cancers. Repertoires were generated with immunoSEQ multiplex PCR, while TCRdb's copy carries only in-frame clones and drops some. The sample lists fewer than 35,000 clones, around 81% occurring once. The sequences come from CD4+ or CD8+ T cells sorted from blood, collected in a trial of the OX40 agonist ivuxolimab. The receptors come from an adult with an advanced solid tumor such as melanoma, head and neck, liver or kidney cancer. The CDR3 runs from the conserved cysteine through the conserved F or W. A D gene is named only where the DNA matches it firmly. Size values are once, few and many counts, or a class for expanded clones, and some rows have none.

.	TRBV19	TRBJ2-2	.	TGTGCCAGTAGGGCAGCGAACACCGGGGAGCTGTTTTTT	CASRAANTGELFF
.	TRBV9	TRBJ2-7	.	TGTGCCAGCAGCGCTCGGAGGGGGCGGCAGTACTTC	CASSARRGRQYF
TRBD1	TRBV5-5	TRBJ1-6	few	TGTGCCAGCAGCCCAAAGACAGGGTATAATTCACCCCTCCACTTT	CASSPKTGYNSPLHF
.	TRBV2	TRBJ2-2	.	TGTGCCAGCAGGGATGGACGGGGCAGCACCGGGGAGCTGTTTTTT	CASRDGRGSTGELFF
.	TRBV7-2	TRBJ1-1	.	TGTGCCAGCAGCTTAGATACAGGGCAAGGAACTGAAGCTTTCTTT	CASSLDTGQGTEAFF
.	TRBV6-1	TRBJ2-5	.	TGTGCCAGCAGTGAAGCCCGGCCGACCCAGTACTTC	CASSEARPTQYF
.	TRBV6-5	TRBJ1-2	few	TGTGCCAGCAGTTACAATAACTATGGCTACACCTTC	CASSYNNYGYTF
.	TRBV28	TRBJ2-7	.	TGTGCCAGCACTACACCGGGACCAAGCTCCTACGAGCAGTACTTC	CASTTPGPSSYEQYF
TRBD2	TRBV7-3	TRBJ2-3	.	TGTGCCAGCAGCCCGTGGGGACTAGGAGGAACAGATACGCAGTATTTT	CASSPWGLGGTDTQYF
.	TRBV7-2	TRBJ1-6	.	TGTGCCAGCAGCTTAGTAGGGGGGAGAGATTCACCCCTCCACTTT	CASSLVGGRDSPLHF
TRBD2	TRBV11-2	TRBJ2-1	.	TGTGCCAGCAGCCCGGGACTAGTGTCCAATGAGCAGTTCTTC	CASSPGLVSNEQFF
.	TRBV30	TRBJ1-5	.	TGTGCCTGGAGTGTACAGGGCGGACAGCCCCAGCATTTT	CAWSVQGGQPQHF
.	TRBV7-8	TRBJ2-7	.	TGTGCCAGCAGTTCCGGGACCCTCTACGAGCAGTACTTC	CASSSGTLYEQYF
.	TRBV7-6	TRBJ2-5	.	TGTGCCAGCAGCTTAACCTCACAGGTTCGACAAGAGGCCCAGTACTTC	CASSLTSQVRQEAQYF
.	TRBV28	TRBJ2-7	.	TGTGCCAGCAGAGCGTCAGGGGCTGAAGAGCAGTACTTC	CASRASGAEEQYF
.	TRBV7-2	TRBJ1-2	.	TGTGCCAGCAGCTTGAACCGTAACTATGGCTACACCTTC	CASSLNRNYGYTF
.	TRBV6-5	TRBJ1-2	.	TGTGCCAGCAGAGGCGGGGAAGCTAACTATGGCTACACCTTC	CASRGGEANYGYTF
TRBD1	TRBV7-9	TRBJ1-4	.	TGTGCCAGCAGCCTAGCCGGGACAGGGAATGAAAAACTGTTTTTT	CASSLAGTGNEKLFF
TRBD1	TRBV19	TRBJ1-2	.	TGTGCCACCCGATCTGCGGGACAGGGGGACTATGGCTACACCTTC	CATRSAGQGDYGYTF
.	TRBV29-1	TRBJ2-5	.	TGCAGCGTTGAAGTTGCCTCAAAAGGGGAGACCCAGTACTTC	CSVEVASKGETQYF
.	TRBV6-5	TRBJ2-7	.	TGTGCCAGCACGGTGGACCGTACCTACGAGCAGTACTTC	CASTVDRTYEQYF
TRBD2	TRBV5-4	TRBJ2-7	.	TGTGCCAGCAGCTTCTCCGTCGGACTAGCTTACGAGCAGTACTTC	CASSFSVGLAYEQYF
.	TRBV7-3	TRBJ2-6	.	TGTGCCAGCAGCTTAATGGGGGCCGCCTCTCCGCCTGGGGCCAACGTCCTGACTTTC	CASSLMGAASPPGANVLTF
.	TRBV29-1	TRBJ1-1	few	TGCAGCGTCTCCGGGCGGGCCCACCCTTCCCTTAACACTGAAGCTTTCTTT	CSVSGRAHPSLNTEAFF
.	TRBV6-1	TRBJ2-7	.	TGTGCCAGCAGTGGCCGGGACAGCTATGGGAGGGGCGAGCAGTACTTC	CASSGRDSYGRGEQYF
TRBD2	TRBV28	TRBJ2-7	.	TGTGCCAGCAGGGCCGGACTAGCGGGAGAGCAGTACTTC	CASRAGLAGEQYF
TRBD1	TRBV5-1	TRBJ1-5	.	TGCGCCAGCAGCTTACAGGGGGGCAATCAGCCCCAGCATTTT	CASSLQGGNQPQHF
TRBD1	TRBV10-3	TRBJ2-7	once	TGTGCCGCCCAGGGACAGGGGGGCTCCTACGAGCAGTACTTC	CAAQGQGGSYEQYF
TRBD2	TRBV28	TRBJ2-1	.	TGTGCCAGCAGTTTGGGCGGGAGGCGTTACAATGAGCAGTTCTTC	CASSLGGRRYNEQFF
TRBD2	TRBV11-2	TRBJ2-2	.	TGTGCCAGCAGCCGAGCGGTTAGCGGGAGGAGGCTTAAAAGCGGGGAGCTGTTTTTT	CASSRAVSGRRLKSGELFF
.	TRBV20-1	TRBJ2-7	.	TGCAGTACCCGACTCGACTACGAGCAGTACTTC	CSTRLDYEQYF
.	TRBV28	TRBJ1-1	.	TGTGCCAGCAAGACGGGGACTCGGACTGAAGCTTTCTTT	CASKTGTRTEAFF
TRBD2	TRBV9	TRBJ2-2	.	TGTGCCAGCAGCCCCTGGACTAGCGGGGGGGCATTGTCCGGGGAGCTGTTTTTT	CASSPWTSGGALSGELFF